The 8 T cell receptor beta chains in this list originate from one sample, sequenced in a study of blood T cells in healthy people across ages. Then a second PCR, running roughly 7 to 11 cycles, was carried out with a sample-barcoded 5' primer and a J-beta primer mix. One entry per CDR3 protein results from TCRdb running MiXCR on the 5' RACE reads. The table lists 1.5 million to 2 million distinct CDR3 sequences, less than 50% of them singletons. Sequences were obtained from blood. These receptors were taken from a woman in her forties in good health.

The chain links TRBV20-1 to TRBJ2-5, with 11 bases that match TRBD1. Trimming took 3 bases from V and 1 from J; bases not matched to a gene: 4. The V gene's germline CDR1 is DFQATT and CDR2 SNEGSKA (reference sequence). The CDR3 covers 15 residues. CDR3 DNA: TGCAGTGCTAGGGGACAGGGGGGAGGCCAAGAGACCCAGTACTTC. Translated: CSARGQGGGQETQYF.

The chain joins TRBV6-5 to TRBJ1-2; D is undetermined. V was clipped by 2 bases and J by 4 bases, with 11 bases between them. In germline, CDR1 is MNHEY, CDR2 SVGAGI. The CDR3 is made up of 14 amino acids. CDR3 nucleotide sequence: TGTGCCAGCAGTTACGGCAGCCACCTCTATGGCTACACCTTC. It specifies CASSYGSHLYGYTF.

This clonotype showed up just a few times. The chain employs TRBV29-1 and TRBJ1-2, with a possible D match to TRBD1 (6 bases). Looked up from germline, CDR1 is SQVTM and CDR2 is ANQGSEA. V dropped 1 base and J dropped 8 bases, with 11 bases sitting between them. The CDR3 contains 12 residues. CDR3: CSVEGTQGGYTF. Here the CDR3 DNA reads TGCAGCGTTGAAGGCACACAGGGAGGCTACACCTTC.

V usage is TRBV20-1 and J usage is TRBJ2-1; either TRBD1 or TRBD2 may fit D (5 bases each). The CDR3 loop spans 12 amino acids. Germline V gives CDR1 DFQATT, CDR2 SNEGSKA (reference sequence). V was trimmed by 3 bases and J by 6 bases, leaving 9 bases between them. The CDR3 nucleotides are TGCAGTGCTAGCTCGGGGCCCAATGAGCAGTTCTTC. This codes for CSASSGPNEQFF.

V gene TRBV20-1 combines with J gene TRBJ2-5; D call uncertain. Trimming stripped 0 bases from V and 6 bases from J, with 11 bases between. The germline V gene has CDR1 DFQATT and CDR2 SNEGSKA (reference sequence). The CDR3 loop spans 13 amino acids. This CDR3 is CSARDLGMQTQYF. The CDR3 DNA sequence: TGCAGTGCTAGAGATCTGGGGATGCAGACCCAGTACTTC.

This clonotype has just a few counts. This chain uses TRBV29-1 with TRBJ1-2, with 7 bases matching TRBD1. Per germline, CDR1 SQVTM and CDR2 ANQGSEA. The CDR3 spans 13 residues. J gave up 3 bases and V 5 bases, and 6 bases lay outside the gene matches. The CDR3 nucleotides are TGCAGCGTTCCGACAGGGTCGTACTATGGCTACACCTTC. This gives the protein CSVPTGSYYGYTF.

The chain employs TRBV29-1 and TRBJ2-3; unclear D gene. V lost 6 bases and J 6 bases, leaving 13 bases between the germline ends. Germline values: CDR1 SQVTM, CDR2 ANQGSEA. This CDR3 spans 12 amino acids. This CDR3 is CSVPGEPDTQYF. The CDR3 region has the DNA TGCAGCGTCCCCGGAGAACCCGATACGCAGTATTTT.

This clonotype showed up just a few times. The chain has TRBV7-2 and TRBJ2-5; 9 nucleotides match TRBD1. Germline V CDR1 and CDR2: SGHTA, FQGNSA. Trimming cost V 1 base and J 7 bases; bases outside gene matches: 13. The CDR3 sequence is 17 residues long. The CDR3 region is CASSLGGTGRMRRTQYF. CDR3 nucleotide sequence: TGTGCCAGCAGCTTAGGGGGGACAGGGAGGATGCGTAGGACCCAGTACTTC.